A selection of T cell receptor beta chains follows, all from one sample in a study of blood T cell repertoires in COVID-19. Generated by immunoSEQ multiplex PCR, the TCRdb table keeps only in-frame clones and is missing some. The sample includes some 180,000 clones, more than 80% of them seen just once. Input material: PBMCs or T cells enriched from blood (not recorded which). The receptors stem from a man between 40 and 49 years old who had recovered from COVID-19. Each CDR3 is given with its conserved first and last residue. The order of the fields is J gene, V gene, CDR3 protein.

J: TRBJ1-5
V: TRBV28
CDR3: CASSFGQAVNQPQHF

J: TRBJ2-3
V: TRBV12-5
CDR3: CASGLVGQGPDTQYF

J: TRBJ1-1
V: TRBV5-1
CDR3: CASSQDQGTEAFF

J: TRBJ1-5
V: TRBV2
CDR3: CASRADRGRGNQPQHF

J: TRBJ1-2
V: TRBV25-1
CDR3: CATQATVAYGYTF

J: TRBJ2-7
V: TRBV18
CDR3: CASSLQDDYEQYF

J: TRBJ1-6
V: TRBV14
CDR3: CASSQDPDRNSPLHF

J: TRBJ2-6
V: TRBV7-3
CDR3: CASSLDSSGANVLTF

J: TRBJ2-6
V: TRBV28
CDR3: CASRGLRAGANVLTF

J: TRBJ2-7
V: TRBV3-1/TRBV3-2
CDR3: CASSRGQSYEQYF

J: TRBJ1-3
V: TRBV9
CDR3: CASSGRQGARGNTIYF

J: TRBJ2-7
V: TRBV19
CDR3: CASSHWDRTYEQYF

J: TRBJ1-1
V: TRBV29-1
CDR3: CSVYSRVMEAFF

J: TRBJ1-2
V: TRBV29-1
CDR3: CSGDGYTF

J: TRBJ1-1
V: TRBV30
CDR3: CAWTEGTEAFF

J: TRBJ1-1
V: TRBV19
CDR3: CASSKGQGRRGTEAFF

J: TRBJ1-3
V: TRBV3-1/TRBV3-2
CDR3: CASNQGRNRPVNTIYF

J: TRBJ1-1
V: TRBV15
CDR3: CATSRLQYMNTEAFF

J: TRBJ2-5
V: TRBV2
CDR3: CASSRDRLETQYF

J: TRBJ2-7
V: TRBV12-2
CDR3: CASRLAPRQTAYEQYF

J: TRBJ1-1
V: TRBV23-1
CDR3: CASSQSKRGRTEAFF

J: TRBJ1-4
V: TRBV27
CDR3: CASSFQWGVEKLFF

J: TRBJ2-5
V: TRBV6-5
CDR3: CASSYPGQVETQYF

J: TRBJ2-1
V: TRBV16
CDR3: CASSRTDRDSQFF

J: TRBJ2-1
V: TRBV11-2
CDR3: CASSLEPPAGGYINEQFF

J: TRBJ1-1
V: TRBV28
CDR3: CASRGRGRMTEAFF

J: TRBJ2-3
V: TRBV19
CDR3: CASSPYTSGTQYF

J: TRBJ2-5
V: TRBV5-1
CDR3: CASSLAREETQYF

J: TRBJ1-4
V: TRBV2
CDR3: CASSEGSLNEKLFF

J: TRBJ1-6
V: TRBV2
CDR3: CASSEGQGGGPLHF

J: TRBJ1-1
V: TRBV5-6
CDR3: CASSLARGGFTEAFF

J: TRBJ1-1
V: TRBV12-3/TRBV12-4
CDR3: CASSFSRNTEAFF

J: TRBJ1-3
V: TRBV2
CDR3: CATRPLEDLGNTIYF

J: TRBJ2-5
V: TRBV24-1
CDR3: CATSEQGQETQYF

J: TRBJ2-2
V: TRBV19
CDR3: CASSIAGTGELFF

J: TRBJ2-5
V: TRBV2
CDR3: CASKGGDKETQYF

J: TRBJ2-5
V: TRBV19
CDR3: CATGGSRETQYF

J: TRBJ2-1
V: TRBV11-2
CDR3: CASSSTGTSPEQFF

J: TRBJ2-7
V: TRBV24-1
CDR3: CATSLRGSYEQYF

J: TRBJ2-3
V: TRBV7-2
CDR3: CASSPFSREIDTQYF

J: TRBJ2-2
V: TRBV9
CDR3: CASSVGRLGTGELFF

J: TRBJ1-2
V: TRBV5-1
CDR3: CASSLAWTGDGYTF

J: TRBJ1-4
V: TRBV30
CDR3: CAWDAGRTPGGKLFF

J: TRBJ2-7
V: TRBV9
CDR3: CASSVRGDSYEQYF

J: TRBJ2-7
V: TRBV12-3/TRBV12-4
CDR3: CASSAGTSYEQYF

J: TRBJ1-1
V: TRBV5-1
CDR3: CASSNGQGEAFF

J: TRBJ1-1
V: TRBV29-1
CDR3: CSVDPAGMNTEAFF